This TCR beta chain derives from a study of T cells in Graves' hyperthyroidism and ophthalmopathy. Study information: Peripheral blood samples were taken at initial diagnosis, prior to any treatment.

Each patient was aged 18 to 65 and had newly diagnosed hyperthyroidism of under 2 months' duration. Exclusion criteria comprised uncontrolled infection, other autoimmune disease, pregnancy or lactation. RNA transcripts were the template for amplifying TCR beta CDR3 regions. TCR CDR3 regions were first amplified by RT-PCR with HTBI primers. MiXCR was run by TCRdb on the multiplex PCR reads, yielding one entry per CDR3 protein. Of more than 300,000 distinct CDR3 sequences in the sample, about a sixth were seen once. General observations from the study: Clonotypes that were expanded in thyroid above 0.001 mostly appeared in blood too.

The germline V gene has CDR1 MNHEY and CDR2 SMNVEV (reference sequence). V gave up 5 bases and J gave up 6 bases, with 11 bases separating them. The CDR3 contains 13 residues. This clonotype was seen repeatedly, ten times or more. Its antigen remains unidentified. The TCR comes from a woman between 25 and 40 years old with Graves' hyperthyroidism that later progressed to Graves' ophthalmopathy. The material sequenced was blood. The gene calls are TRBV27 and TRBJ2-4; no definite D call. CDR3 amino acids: CASSPPRRNIQYF. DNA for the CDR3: TGTGCCAGCAGTCCGCCACGCCGAAACATTCAGTACTTC.